This T cell receptor beta chain was obtained from a study of prognosis after radiotherapy for stage I lung cancer. About the study: Concurrent therapy with stereotactic body radiotherapy was given to no patient.

There are many counts of this clonotype. Its antigen is currently unknown. Two-round multiplex PCR on genomic DNA was the method by which TCR beta CDR3 was amplified. Amplification during the initial PCR round employed primers specific to each TRBV and TRBJ gene. TCRdb re-analysed the multiplex PCR reads in MiXCR, keeping a single row per CDR3 protein. The sample includes about 16,000 distinct CDR3 sequences, around 29% of them seen just once. Germline CDR1 reads MNHNS; CDR2 reads SASEGT. This CDR3 has 13 amino acids. Germline trimming cut 6 bases from V and 3 bases from J; bases unmatched to any gene: 2. Study results and caveats: Patients' TRBV and TRBJ gene usage reportedly differed by presence or absence of metastases.

This clonotype was obtained from a donor over 45 with non-small cell lung cancer. This chain links TRBV6-1 with TRBJ2-1; TRBD2 matches at 7 bases. The sample consisted of PBMCs, taken before or after stereotactic body radiation therapy (not recorded which). For the CDR3, the DNA is TGTGCCAGCAGCCTAGCGGTCTACAATGAGCAGTTCTTC. Translating it yields CASSLAVYNEQFF.